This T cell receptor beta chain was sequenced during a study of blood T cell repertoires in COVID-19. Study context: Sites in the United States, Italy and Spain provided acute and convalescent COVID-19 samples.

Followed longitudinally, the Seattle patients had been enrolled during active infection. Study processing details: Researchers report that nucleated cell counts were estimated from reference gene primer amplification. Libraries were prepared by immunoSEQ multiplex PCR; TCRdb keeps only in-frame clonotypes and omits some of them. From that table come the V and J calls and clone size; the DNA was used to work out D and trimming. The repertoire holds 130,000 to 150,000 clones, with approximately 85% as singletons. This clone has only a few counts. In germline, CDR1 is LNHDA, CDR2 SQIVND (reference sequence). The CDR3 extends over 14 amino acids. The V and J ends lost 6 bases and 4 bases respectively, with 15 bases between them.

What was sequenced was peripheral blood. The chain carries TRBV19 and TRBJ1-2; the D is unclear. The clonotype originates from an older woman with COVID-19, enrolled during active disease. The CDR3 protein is CASRSGGRTYGYTF. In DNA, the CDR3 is TGTGCCAGTAGAAGCGGAGGTCGGACCTATGGCTACACCTTC. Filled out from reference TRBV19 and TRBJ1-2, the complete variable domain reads DGGITQSPKYLFRKEGQNVTLSCEQNLNHDAMYWYRQDPGQGLRLIYYSQIVNDFQKGDIAEGYSVSREKKESFPLTVTSAQKNPTAFYLCASRSGGRTYGYTFGSGTRLTVV.